The clone carrying this TCR beta chain came up a few times. The data are from a study of T cells after yellow fever vaccination. One entry per CDR3 protein results from TCRdb running MiXCR on the 5' RACE reads. The data contain hundreds of thousands of distinct CDR3 sequences, less than 15% of them singletons. Unmatched junction bases numbered 9, after V lost 4 bases and J lost 9 bases. CDR3 length: 15 residues. In germline, CDR1 is SGHVS, CDR2 FNYEAQ. The sequence came from a man between 25 and 39 years old who received the YFV17D yellow fever vaccine. The chain links TRBV7-6 to TRBJ1-6, with TRBD1 matching over 7 bases. The sample was PBMCs, taken on the day of the yellow fever booster vaccination. Here the CDR3 DNA reads TGTGCCAGCAGCTCAGGGACAGATGGGATTTCACCCCTCCACTTT. Residues: CASSSGTDGISPLHF.